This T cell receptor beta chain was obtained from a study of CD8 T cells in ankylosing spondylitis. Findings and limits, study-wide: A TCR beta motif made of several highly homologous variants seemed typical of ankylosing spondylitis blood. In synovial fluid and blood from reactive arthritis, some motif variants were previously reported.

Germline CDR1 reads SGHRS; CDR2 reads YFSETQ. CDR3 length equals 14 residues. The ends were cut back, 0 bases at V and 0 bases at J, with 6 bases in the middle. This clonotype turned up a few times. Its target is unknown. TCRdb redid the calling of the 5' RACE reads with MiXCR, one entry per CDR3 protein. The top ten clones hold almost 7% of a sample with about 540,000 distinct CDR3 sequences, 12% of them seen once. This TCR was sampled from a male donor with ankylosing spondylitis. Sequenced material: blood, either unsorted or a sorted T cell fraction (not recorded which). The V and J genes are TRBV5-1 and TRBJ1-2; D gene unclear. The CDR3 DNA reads TGCGCCAGCAGCTTGGAAGCAACTAACTATGGCTACACCTTC. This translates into CASSLEATNYGYTF.